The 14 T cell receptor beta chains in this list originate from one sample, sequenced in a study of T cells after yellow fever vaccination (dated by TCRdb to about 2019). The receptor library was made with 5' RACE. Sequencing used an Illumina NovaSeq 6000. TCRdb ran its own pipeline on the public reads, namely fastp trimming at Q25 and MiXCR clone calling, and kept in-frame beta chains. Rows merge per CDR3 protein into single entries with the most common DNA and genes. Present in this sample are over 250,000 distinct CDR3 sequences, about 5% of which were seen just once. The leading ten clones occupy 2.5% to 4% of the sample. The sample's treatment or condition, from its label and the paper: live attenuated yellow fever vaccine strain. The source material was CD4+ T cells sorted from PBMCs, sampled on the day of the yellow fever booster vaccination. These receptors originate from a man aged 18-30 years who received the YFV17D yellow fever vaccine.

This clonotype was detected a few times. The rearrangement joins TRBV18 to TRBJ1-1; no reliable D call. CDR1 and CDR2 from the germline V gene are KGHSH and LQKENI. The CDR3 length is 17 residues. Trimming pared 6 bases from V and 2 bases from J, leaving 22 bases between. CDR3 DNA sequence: TGTGCCAGCTCGCCGTGGGTGGATGGGCCACTCAACACTGAAGCTTTCTTT. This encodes CASSPWVDGPLNTEAFF.

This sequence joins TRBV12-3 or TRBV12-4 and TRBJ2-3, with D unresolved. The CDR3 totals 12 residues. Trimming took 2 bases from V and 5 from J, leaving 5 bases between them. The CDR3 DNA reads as TGTGCCAGCAGTTTATGGCGAGATACGCAGTATTTT. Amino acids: CASSLWRDTQYF.

The DNA for the CDR3 is TGTGCCAGCAGCGTGGACGGACAGTACCTGACCGGGGAGCTGTTTTTT. This encodes CASSVDGQYLTGELFF. The chain links TRBV9 to TRBJ2-2, with D tentatively TRBD1 (6 bases). CDR1 and CDR2 (germline): SGDLS, YYNGEE. V was pared by 2 bases and J by 5 bases, with 16 bases between. The CDR3 extends over 16 amino acids.

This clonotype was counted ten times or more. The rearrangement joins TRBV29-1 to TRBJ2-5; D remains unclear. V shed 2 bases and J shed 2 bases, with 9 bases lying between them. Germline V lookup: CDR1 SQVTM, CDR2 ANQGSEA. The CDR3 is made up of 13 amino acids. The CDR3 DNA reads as TGCAGCGTTGAAAAACAGCTTCAAGAGACCCAGTACTTC. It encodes CSVEKQLQETQYF.

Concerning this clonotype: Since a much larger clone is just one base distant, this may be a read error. The CDR3 protein is CASSLEWGGLDTQYF. In DNA, the CDR3 is TGTGCCAGCAGCTTAGAGTGGGGGGGCCTAGATACGCAGTATTTT. The gene calls are TRBV7-2 and TRBJ2-3; D possibly corresponds to TRBD2 (7 bases). CDR1 SGHTA and CDR2 FQGNSA come from the germline V gene. CDR3 length: 15 residues. The V and J ends lost 1 base and 5 bases respectively, with 13 bases between them.

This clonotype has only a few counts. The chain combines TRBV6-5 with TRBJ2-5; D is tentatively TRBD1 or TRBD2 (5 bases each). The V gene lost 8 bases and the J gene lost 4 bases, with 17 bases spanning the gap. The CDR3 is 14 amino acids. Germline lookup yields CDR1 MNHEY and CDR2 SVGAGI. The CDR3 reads CASGRGAGGETQYF. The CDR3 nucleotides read TGTGCCAGCGGTCGAGGGGCAGGAGGAGAGACCCAGTACTTC.

The CDR3 coding sequence is TGTGCCAGCAGTTTTGGACAACCAGGTCACTATGGCTACACCTTC. It translates to CASSFGQPGHYGYTF. The rearrangement links TRBV12-3 or TRBV12-4 to TRBJ1-2; D perhaps matches TRBD1 (5 bases). V dropped 3 bases and J dropped 3 bases, with 14 bases sitting between them. The CDR3 spans 15 residues.

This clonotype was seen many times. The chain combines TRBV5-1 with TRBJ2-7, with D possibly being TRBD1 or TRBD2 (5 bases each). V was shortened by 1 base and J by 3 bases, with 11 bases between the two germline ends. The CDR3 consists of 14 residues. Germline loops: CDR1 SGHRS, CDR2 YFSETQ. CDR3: CASSLRGRFYEQYF. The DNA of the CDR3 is TGCGCCAGCAGCTTGCGGGGACGGTTCTACGAGCAGTACTTC.

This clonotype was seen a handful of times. The CDR3, as DNA: TGTGCCAGCAGTCAGACTAGCGGGGGGGCCTGGAATGAGCAGTTCTTC. The encoded protein is CASSQTSGGAWNEQFF. The chain employs TRBV6-2 or TRBV6-3 and TRBJ2-1, with 14 bases matching TRBD2. From germline, CDR1 is MNHEY and CDR2 SVGEGT. V shed 5 bases and J 7 bases; nucleotides not matched to a gene: 7. The CDR3 has 16 amino acids.

CDR3 region: CASSLGPGTNNRYTF. The CDR3 DNA follows: TGCGCCAGCAGCTTGGGGCCCGGGACGAACAATCGCTACACCTTC. This chain joins TRBV4-1 and TRBJ1-2; weak D call: TRBD1 (5 bases). Germline loops: CDR1 MGHRA, CDR2 YSYEKL. Deletions cut 5 bases from V and 9 bases from J, with 22 bases between. The CDR3 has 15 residues.

The CDR3 loop is CASSPQGGEQYV. CDR3 bases: TGTGCCAGCAGTCCCCAGGGAGGCGAGCAGTACGTC. V gene TRBV11-1 combines with J gene TRBJ2-7, with a tentative D call TRBD2 (6 bases). This CDR3 is built from 12 residues. V shed 6 bases and J shed 6 bases, with 12 bases lying between them. Germline assignment: CDR1 SGHAT and CDR2 FQDESV (reference sequence).

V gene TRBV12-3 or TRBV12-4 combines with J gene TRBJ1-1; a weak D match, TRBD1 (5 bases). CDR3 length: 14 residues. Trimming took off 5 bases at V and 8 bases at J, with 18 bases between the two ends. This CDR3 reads CASSQAREPIEAFF. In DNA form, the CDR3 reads TGTGCCAGCAGTCAAGCCAGGGAACCAATCGAAGCTTTCTTT.

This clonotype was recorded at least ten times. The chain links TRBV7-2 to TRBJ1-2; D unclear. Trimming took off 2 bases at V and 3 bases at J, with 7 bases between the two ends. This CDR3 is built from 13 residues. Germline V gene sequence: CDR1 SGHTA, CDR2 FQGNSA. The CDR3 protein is CASSLHQDYGYTF. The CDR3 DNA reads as TGTGCCAGCAGCTTACACCAGGACTATGGCTACACCTTC. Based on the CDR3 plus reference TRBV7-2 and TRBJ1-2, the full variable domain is GAGVSQSPSNKVTEKGKDVELRCDPISGHTALYWYRQSLGQGLEFLIYFQGNSAPDKSGLPSDRFSAERTGGSVSTLTIQRTQQEDSAVYLCASSLHQDYGYTFGSGTRLTVV.

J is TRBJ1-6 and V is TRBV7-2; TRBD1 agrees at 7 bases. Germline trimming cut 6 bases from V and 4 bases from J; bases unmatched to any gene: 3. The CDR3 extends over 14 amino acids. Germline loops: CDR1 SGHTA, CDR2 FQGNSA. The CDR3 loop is CASSWDRYNSPLHF. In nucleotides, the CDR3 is TGTGCCAGCAGTTGGGACAGATATAATTCACCCCTCCACTTT.